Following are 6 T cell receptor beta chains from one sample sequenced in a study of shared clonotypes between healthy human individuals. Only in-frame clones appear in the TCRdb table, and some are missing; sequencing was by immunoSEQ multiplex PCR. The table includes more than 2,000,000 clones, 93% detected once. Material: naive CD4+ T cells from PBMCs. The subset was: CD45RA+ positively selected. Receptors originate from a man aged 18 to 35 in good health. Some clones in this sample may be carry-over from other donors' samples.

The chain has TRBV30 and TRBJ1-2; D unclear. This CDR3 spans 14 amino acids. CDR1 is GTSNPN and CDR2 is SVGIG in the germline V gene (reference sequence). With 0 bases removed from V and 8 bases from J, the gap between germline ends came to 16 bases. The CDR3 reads CAWSVRGLYGGYTF. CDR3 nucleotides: TGTGCCTGGAGTGTACGTGGTTTATATGGCGGCTACACCTTC. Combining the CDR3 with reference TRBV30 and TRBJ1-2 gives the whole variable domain SQTIHQWPATLVQPVGSPLSLECTVEGTSNPNLYWYRQAAGRGLQLLFYSVGIGQISSEVPQNLSASRPQDRQFILSSKKLLLSDSGFYLCAWSVRGLYGGYTFGSGTRLTVV.

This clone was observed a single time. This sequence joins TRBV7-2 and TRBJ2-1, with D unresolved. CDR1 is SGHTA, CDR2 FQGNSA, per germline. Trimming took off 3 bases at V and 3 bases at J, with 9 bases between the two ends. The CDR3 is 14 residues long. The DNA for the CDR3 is TGTGCCAGCAGCTTCGGACGAGACTACAATGAGCAGTTCTTC. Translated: CASSFGRDYNEQFF.

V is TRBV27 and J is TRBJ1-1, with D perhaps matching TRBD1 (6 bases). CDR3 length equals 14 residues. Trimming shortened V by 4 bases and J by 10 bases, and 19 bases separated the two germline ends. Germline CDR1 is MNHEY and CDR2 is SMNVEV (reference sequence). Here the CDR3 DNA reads TGTGCCAGCAGTTCCTGGACAGCCCCTGATGTAGCTTTCTTT. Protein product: CASSSWTAPDVAFF.

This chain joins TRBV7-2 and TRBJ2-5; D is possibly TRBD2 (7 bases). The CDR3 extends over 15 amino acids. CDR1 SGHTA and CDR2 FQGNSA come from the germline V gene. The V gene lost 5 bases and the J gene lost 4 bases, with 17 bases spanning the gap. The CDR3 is CASSRLGGGVETQYF. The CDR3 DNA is TGTGCCAGCAGCCGACTTGGCGGGGGCGTAGAGACCCAGTACTTC. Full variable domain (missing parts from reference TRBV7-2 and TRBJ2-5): GAGVSQSPSNKVTEKGKDVELRCDPISGHTALYWYRQSLGQGLEFLIYFQGNSAPDKSGLPSDRFSAERTGGSVSTLTIQRTQQEDSAVYLCASSRLGGGVETQYFGPGTRLLVL.

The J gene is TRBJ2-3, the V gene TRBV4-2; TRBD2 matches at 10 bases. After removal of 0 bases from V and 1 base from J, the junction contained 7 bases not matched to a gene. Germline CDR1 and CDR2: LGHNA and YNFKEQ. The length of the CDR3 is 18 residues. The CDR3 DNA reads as TGTGCCAGCAGCCAAGATTTGATAGCGGGAGGACGCACAGATACGCAGTATTTT. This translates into CASSQDLIAGGRTDTQYF.

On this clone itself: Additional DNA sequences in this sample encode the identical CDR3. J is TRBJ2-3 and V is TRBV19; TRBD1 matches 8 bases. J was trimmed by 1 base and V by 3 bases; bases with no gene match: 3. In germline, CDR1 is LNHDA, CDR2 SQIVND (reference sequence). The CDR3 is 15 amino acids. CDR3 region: CASSILTGGTDTQYF. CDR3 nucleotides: TGTGCCAGTAGTATTTTGACAGGGGGCACAGATACGCAGTATTTT.